The rows below give T cell receptor beta chains drawn from one sample of a study of graft-versus-host responses after intestinal transplantation. No antigen has been identified for these receptors. Sequencing used immunoSEQ multiplex PCR; TCRdb keeps in-frame clones, though not all of them. The table includes around 55,000 clones, roughly 90% detected once. The sequenced sample was unstimulated CD4+ T cells sorted from spleen or lymph node cells, obtained before transplant. These TCRs come from a human donor who was the organ donor for an intestinal transplant. Both conserved end residues are part of each CDR3. The D gene is left open where the match is weak. For some rows the clone size is stated as once, few or many, or as a class when expanded; others skip it.

d_call,v_call,j_call,clone_size,cdr3_aa,cdr3_nt
TRBD1,TRBV5-4,TRBJ2-7,once,CASRNGQGPYEQYF,TGTGCCAGCAGAAATGGACAGGGACCCTACGAGCAGTACTTC
-,TRBV9,TRBJ2-7,-,CASNEGAYEQYF,TGTGCCAGCAATGAGGGGGCCTACGAGCAGTACTTC
-,TRBV15,TRBJ1-2,-,CATSRDSLNYGYTF,TGTGCCACCAGCAGGGACAGTTTAAACTATGGCTACACCTTC
TRBD2,TRBV18,TRBJ2-5,-,CASSRLAEETQYF,TGTGCCAGCTCACGACTAGCCGAAGAGACCCAGTACTTC
-,TRBV5-1,TRBJ1-1,-,CASSLVVGGMYTEAFF,TGCGCCAGCAGCTTGGTTGTGGGGGGGATGTACACTGAAGCTTTCTTT
-,TRBV28,TRBJ2-5,-,CASSLSWVSVQQETQYF,TGTGCCAGCAGTTTAAGCTGGGTGTCGGTACAGCAAGAGACCCAGTACTTC
-,TRBV28,TRBJ1-4,few,CASSQQGGDEKLFF,TGTGCCAGCAGTCAACAGGGTGGGGATGAAAAACTGTTTTTT
-,TRBV7-2,TRBJ1-5,-,CASSLQNQPQHF,TGTGCCAGCAGCTTACAGAATCAGCCCCAGCATTTT
TRBD1,TRBV28,TRBJ2-3,-,CASSPEQGYGRDTQYF,TGTGCCAGCAGCCCGGAACAGGGGTATGGTAGGGATACGCAGTATTTT
TRBD2,TRBV15,TRBJ2-3,-,CATSREKGLAGFNTQYF,TGTGCCACCAGCAGAGAAAAAGGACTAGCGGGATTTAATACGCAGTATTTT
-,TRBV6-1,TRBJ2-7,-,CASVRTASTYEQYF,TGTGCCAGCGTGAGGACAGCCTCAACCTACGAGCAGTACTTC
-,TRBV28,TRBJ2-1,-,CASRPRKDEQFF,TGTGCCAGCAGGCCTAGGAAGGATGAGCAGTTCTTC
-,TRBV21-1,TRBJ1-4,once,CASSFSLGRTNEKLFF,TGTGCCAGCAGCTTCTCCCTGGGGCGCACTAATGAAAAACTGTTTTTT
-,TRBV20-1,TRBJ2-7,-,CSARARNEQYF,TGCAGTGCTAGAGCTAGGAACGAGCAGTACTTC
TRBD2,TRBV28,TRBJ2-5,-,CASSLTSGGQETQYF,TGTGCCAGCAGTTTGACTAGCGGGGGTCAAGAGACCCAGTACTTC
TRBD1,TRBV29-1,TRBJ2-2,-,CSVTKGTGDTGELFF,TGCAGCGTCACCAAGGGGACAGGGGACACCGGGGAGCTGTTTTTT
-,TRBV7-7,TRBJ2-7,-,CASSLGQGGSYEQYF,TGTGCTAGCAGCTTAGGGCAGGGTGGTTCCTACGAGCAGTACTTC
TRBD2,TRBV2,TRBJ2-5,-,CASSWGLAAQETQYF,TGTGCCAGCAGTTGGGGACTAGCGGCACAAGAGACCCAGTACTTC
TRBD1,TRBV6-6,TRBJ1-1,-,CASSLGQGRDTEAFF,TGTGCCAGCAGCCTAGGACAGGGACGGGACACTGAAGCTTTCTTT
TRBD1,TRBV30,TRBJ1-2,-,CAWSPGTVYYGYTF,TGTGCCTGGAGCCCTGGGACAGTTTACTATGGCTACACCTTC
-,TRBV25-1,TRBJ2-3,-,CASSGAGRTDTQYF,TGTGCCAGCAGTGGGGCGGGACGCACAGATACGCAGTATTTT
TRBD2,TRBV5-1,TRBJ2-3,-,CASSPLALSTDTQYF,TGCGCCAGCAGCCCACTAGCGTTAAGCACAGATACGCAGTATTTT
-,TRBV6-5,TRBJ1-5,few,CASRFRGSNQPQHF,TGTGCCAGCAGGTTCAGGGGAAGCAATCAGCCCCAGCATTTT
TRBD2,TRBV27,TRBJ2-1,-,CASSFSGSQVSSYNEQFF,TGTGCCAGCAGTTTTAGCGGGAGCCAAGTAAGCTCCTACAATGAGCAGTTCTTC
TRBD2,TRBV27,TRBJ2-7,-,CASSPQVGTRGSYEQYF,TGTGCCAGCAGTCCCCAAGTCGGGACTAGAGGCTCCTACGAGCAGTACTTC
-,TRBV11-2,TRBJ2-2,-,CASSSKLTGELFF,TGTGCCAGCAGCTCTAAGTTGACCGGGGAGCTGTTTTTT
TRBD2,TRBV16,TRBJ2-7,-,CASSQMVAGTYEQYF,TGTGCCAGCAGCCAAATGGTAGCGGGGACCTACGAGCAGTACTTC
-,TRBV4-2,TRBJ2-7,-,CASSPEPTGSSYEQYF,TGTGCCAGCAGCCCAGAACCGACTGGAAGCTCCTACGAGCAGTACTTC
-,TRBV15,TRBJ2-1,few,CATSRGESSEQFF,TGTGCCACCAGCAGAGGCGAGTCGTCTGAGCAGTTCTTC
-,TRBV19,TRBJ2-7,-,CASSIQRDSYEQYF,TGTGCCAGTAGTATCCAAAGAGACTCCTACGAGCAGTACTTC
-,TRBV5-4,TRBJ2-7,-,CASSLGDSLTYEQYF,TGTGCCAGCAGCTTGGGGGACTCCCTGACCTACGAGCAGTACTTC
-,TRBV5-8,TRBJ1-2,-,CASSLGPRGYTF,TGTGCCAGCAGCTTGGGACCCAGGGGCTACACCTTC
-,TRBV7-2,TRBJ2-1,-,CASSLSGVDNEQFF,TGTGCCAGCAGCTTATCGGGGGTGGACAATGAGCAGTTCTTC
TRBD2,TRBV10-2,TRBJ2-7,-,CASSASGTSGLPHEQYF,TGCGCCAGCAGTGCCTCCGGGACTAGCGGGCTCCCCCACGAGCAGTACTTC
-,TRBV11-1,TRBJ1-6,-,CASSTQAGGYSPLHF,TGTGCCAGCAGCACTCAAGCGGGGGGTTATTCACCCCTCCACTTT
-,TRBV6-6,TRBJ1-5,few,CASSFSRTNNQPQHF,TGTGCCAGCAGTTTTTCCCGGACAAACAATCAGCCCCAGCATTTT
-,TRBV28,TRBJ1-1,-,CASTGMLNTEAFF,TGTGCCAGCACGGGGATGCTGAACACTGAAGCTTTCTTT
TRBD1,TRBV6-6,TRBJ1-5,-,CASGISGTGGNQPQHF,TGTGCCAGCGGAATTTCCGGGACAGGGGGCAATCAGCCCCAGCATTTT
TRBD2,TRBV6-1,TRBJ2-1,-,CASTPLAGGRVEQFF,TGTGCCAGCACCCCTCTAGCGGGGGGGCGTGTTGAGCAGTTCTTC